The clone carrying this T cell receptor (beta chain) was seen only once. Measured with immunoSEQ multiplex PCR; TCRdb has only the in-frame clones, and not every one. The sample lists about 75,000 clones, roughly 88% occurring once. Germline lookup yields CDR1 MDHEN and CDR2 SYDVKM. V was shortened by 5 bases and J by 1 base, with 15 bases between the two germline ends. This CDR3 is built from 16 residues. The entry originates in a study of blood T cell repertoires in COVID-19. The overall study: Specimens from acute and convalescent COVID-19 originated in the United States, Italy and Spain. T cells, B-cell-depleted T cells, or PBMCs supplied cDNA or gDNA.

The clonotype originates from a human donor in a cohort sampled during active COVID-19. Sequenced sample: peripheral blood. The J gene is TRBJ1-5, the V gene TRBV28; D possibly corresponds to TRBD1 (6 bases). CDR3 coding DNA: TGTGCCAGCAGTCCCGCGACAGGCCGAAGCAATCAGCCCCAGCATTTT. It specifies CASSPATGRSNQPQHF.